This record concerns one TCR beta chain sequence. What it binds is unknown. The sample originates from a study of T cells in Graves' hyperthyroidism and ophthalmopathy. General study points: The model predicted ophthalmopathy a median approximately seven months before onset.

Template material for amplifying TCR beta CDR3 regions consisted of RNA transcripts. The HTBI primer set was used in a first-round RT-PCR of the TCR CDR3. TCRdb itself ran the multiplex PCR reads through MiXCR, one entry per CDR3 protein. The sample lists around 690,000 distinct CDR3 sequences, 15% to 20% occurring once. CDR3 length: 11 residues. V lost 2 bases and J 4 bases, leaving 3 bases between the germline ends. Germline V gene data show CDR1 as SQVTM and CDR2 as ANQGSEA. The sequenced sample was blood. The source of this sequence is a man in his forties or fifties with Graves' hyperthyroidism. The chain has TRBV29-1 and TRBJ2-1; D remains ambiguous. Written as DNA, the CDR3 is TGCAGCGTTGAACCTTACAATGAGCAGTTCTTC. This codes for CSVEPYNEQFF.